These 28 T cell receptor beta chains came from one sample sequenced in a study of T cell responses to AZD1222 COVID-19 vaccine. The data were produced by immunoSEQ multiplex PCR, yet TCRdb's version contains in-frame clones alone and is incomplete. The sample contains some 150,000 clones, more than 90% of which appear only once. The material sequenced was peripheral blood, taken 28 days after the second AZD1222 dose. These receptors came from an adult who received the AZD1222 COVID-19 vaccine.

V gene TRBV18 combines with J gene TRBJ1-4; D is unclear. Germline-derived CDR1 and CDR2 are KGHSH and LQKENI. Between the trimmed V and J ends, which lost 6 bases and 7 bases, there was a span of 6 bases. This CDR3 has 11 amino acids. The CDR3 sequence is CASSPSEKLFF. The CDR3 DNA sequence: TGTGCCAGCTCGCCGAGTGAAAAACTGTTTTTT.

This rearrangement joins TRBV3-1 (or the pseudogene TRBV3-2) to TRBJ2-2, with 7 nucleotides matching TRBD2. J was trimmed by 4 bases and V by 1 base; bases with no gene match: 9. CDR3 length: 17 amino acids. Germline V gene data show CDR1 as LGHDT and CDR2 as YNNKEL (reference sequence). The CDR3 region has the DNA TGTGCCAGCAGCCAAGGCGGACTAGGTCGAGGCACCGGGGAGCTGTTTTTT. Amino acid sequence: CASSQGGLGRGTGELFF.

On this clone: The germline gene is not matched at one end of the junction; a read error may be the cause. The CDR3 bases are TGCGCCAGCAGTGATACAGGGAGAGGATCCTCTAATTCACCCCTCCACTTT. It is translated as CASSDTGRGSSNSPLHF. The V and J genes are TRBV10-1 and TRBJ1-6; possible D gene TRBD1, 6 bases. There are 17 residues in the CDR3. Germline CDR1 reads WNHNN; CDR2 reads SYGVQD (reference sequence).

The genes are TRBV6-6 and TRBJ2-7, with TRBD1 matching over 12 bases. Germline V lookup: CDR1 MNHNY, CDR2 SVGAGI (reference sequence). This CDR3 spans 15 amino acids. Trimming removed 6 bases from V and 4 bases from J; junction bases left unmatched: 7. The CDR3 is CASRPGTGGLYEQYF. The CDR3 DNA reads TGTGCCAGCAGACCCGGGACAGGGGGCTTGTACGAGCAGTACTTC.

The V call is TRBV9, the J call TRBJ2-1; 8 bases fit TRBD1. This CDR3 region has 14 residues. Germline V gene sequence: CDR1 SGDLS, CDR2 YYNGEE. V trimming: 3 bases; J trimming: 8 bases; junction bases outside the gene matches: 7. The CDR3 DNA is TGTGCCAGCAGCGGACAGGGGAAGGCTTATGAGCAGTTCTTC. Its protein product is CASSGQGKAYEQFF.

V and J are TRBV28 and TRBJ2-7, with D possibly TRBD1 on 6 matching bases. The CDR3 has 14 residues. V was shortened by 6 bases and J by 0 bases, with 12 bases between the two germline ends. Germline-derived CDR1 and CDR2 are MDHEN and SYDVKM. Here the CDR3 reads CASRIGGSSYEQYF. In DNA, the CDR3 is TGTGCCAGCAGGATAGGGGGAAGCTCCTACGAGCAGTACTTC.

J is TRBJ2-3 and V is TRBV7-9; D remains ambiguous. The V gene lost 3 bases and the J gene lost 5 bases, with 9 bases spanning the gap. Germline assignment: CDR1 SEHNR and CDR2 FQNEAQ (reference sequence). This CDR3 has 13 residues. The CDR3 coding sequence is TGTGCCAGCAGCTTTCAGTTTGAAGATACGCAGTATTTT. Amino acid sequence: CASSFQFEDTQYF.

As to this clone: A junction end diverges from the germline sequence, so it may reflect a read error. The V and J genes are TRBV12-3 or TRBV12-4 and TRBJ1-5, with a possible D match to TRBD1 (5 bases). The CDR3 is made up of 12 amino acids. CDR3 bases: TGCGCCAGCAGGGAACGCGGTCAGCCCCAGCATTTT. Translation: CASRERGQPQHF.

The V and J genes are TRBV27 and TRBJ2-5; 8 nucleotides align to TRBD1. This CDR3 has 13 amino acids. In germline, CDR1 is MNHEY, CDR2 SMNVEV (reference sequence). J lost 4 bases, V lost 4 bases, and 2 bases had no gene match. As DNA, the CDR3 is TGTGCCAGCAGTTCAGGGACAGGAGAGACCCAGTACTTC. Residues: CASSSGTGETQYF.

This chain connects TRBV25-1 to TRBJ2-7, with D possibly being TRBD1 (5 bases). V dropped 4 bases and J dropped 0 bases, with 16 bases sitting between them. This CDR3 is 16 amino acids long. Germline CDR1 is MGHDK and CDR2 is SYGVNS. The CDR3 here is CASSGVSGTGSYEQYF. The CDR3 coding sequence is TGTGCCAGCAGTGGAGTCTCTGGAACAGGCTCCTACGAGCAGTACTTC.

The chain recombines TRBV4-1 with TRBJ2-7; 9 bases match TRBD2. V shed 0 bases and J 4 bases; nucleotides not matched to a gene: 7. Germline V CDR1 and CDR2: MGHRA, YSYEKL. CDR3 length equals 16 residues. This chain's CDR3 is CASSQERGGRGYEQYF. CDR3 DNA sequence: TGCGCCAGCAGCCAAGAGAGGGGCGGGAGGGGGTACGAGCAGTACTTC.

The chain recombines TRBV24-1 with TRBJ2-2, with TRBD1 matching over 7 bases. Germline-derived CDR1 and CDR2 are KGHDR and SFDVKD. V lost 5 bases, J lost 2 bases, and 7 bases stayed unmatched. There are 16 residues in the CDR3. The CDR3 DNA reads TGTGCCACCAGTGCCCTGGACAGGACCAACACCGGGGAGCTGTTTTTT. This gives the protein CATSALDRTNTGELFF.

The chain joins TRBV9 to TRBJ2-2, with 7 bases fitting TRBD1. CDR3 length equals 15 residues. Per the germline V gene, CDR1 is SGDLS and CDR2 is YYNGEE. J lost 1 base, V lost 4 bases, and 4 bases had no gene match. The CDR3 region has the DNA TGTGCCAGCAGCACCCGACAGGGGAACACCGGGGAGCTGTTTTTT. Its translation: CASSTRQGNTGELFF.

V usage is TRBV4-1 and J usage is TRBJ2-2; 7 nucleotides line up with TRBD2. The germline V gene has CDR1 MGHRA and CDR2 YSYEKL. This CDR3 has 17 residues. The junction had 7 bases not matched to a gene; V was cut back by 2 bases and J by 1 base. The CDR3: CASSQTRERENTGELFF. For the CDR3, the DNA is TGCGCCAGCAGCCAAACCCGCGAGCGGGAGAACACCGGGGAGCTGTTTTTT.

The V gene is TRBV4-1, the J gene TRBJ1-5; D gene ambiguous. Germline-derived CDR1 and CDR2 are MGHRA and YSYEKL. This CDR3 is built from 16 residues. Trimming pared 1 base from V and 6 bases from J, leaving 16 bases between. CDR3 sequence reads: CASSQAFSKSLQPQHF. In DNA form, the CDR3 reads TGCGCCAGCAGCCAAGCTTTCAGTAAGTCTCTTCAGCCCCAGCATTTT.

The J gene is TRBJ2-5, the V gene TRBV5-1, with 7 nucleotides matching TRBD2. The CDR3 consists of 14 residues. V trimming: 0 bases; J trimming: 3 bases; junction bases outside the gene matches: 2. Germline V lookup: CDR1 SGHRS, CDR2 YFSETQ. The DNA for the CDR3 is TGCGCCAGCAGCTTGGGTGGACTAGAAGAGACCCAGTACTTC. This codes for CASSLGGLEETQYF. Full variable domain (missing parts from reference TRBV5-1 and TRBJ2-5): KAGVTQTPRYLIKTRGQQVTLSCSPISGHRSVSWYQQTPGQGLQFLFEYFSETQRNKGNFPGRFSGRQFSNSRSEMNVSTLELGDSALYLCASSLGGLEETQYFGPGTRLLVL.

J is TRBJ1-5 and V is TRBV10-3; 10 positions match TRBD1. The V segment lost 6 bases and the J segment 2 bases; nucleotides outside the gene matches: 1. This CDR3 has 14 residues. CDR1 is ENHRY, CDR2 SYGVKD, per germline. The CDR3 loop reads CAISGTGGNQPQHF. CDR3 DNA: TGTGCCATCAGCGGGACAGGGGGCAATCAGCCCCAGCATTTT.

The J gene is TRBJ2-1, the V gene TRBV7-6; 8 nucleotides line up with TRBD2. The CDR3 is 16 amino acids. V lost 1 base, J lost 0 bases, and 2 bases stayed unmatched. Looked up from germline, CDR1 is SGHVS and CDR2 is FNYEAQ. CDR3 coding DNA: TGTGCCAGCAGCTTAGACCTAGCGGGCTCCTACAATGAGCAGTTCTTC. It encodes CASSLDLAGSYNEQFF.

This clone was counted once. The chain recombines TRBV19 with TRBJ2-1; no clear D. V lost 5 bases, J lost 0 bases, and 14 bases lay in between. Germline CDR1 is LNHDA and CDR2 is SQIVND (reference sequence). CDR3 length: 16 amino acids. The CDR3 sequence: CASSPSSVSSYNEQFF. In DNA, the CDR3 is TGTGCCAGTAGTCCCTCCTCGGTTAGCTCCTACAATGAGCAGTTCTTC. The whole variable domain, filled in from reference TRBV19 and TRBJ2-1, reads DGGITQSPKYLFRKEGQNVTLSCEQNLNHDAMYWYRQDPGQGLRLIYYSQIVNDFQKGDIAEGYSVSREKKESFPLTVTSAQKNPTAFYLCASSPSSVSSYNEQFFGPGTRLTVL.

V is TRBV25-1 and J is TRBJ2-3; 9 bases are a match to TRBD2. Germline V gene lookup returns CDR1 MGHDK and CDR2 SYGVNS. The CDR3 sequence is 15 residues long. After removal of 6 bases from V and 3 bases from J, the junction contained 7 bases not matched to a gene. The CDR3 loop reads CASRDSGSSTDTQYF. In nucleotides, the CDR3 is TGTGCCAGCAGAGATAGCGGGAGTAGTACAGATACGCAGTATTTT.

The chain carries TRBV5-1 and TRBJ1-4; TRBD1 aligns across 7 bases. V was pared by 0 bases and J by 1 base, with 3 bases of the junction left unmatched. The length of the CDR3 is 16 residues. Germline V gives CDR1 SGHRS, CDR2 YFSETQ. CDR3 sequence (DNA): TGCGCCAGCAGCTTGGGACAGGGAGGAACTAATGAAAAACTGTTTTTT. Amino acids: CASSLGQGGTNEKLFF.

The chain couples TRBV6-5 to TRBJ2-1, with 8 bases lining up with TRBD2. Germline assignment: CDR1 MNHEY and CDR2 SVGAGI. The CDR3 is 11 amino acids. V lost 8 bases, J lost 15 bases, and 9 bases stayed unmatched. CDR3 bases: TGTGCCAGCGCAAGCGGGAGACTGCTGTTCTTC. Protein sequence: CASASGRLLFF.

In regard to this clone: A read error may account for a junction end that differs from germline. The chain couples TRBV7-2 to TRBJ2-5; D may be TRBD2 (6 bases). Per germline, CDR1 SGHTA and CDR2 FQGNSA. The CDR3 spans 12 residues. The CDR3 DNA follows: TGTGCCAGCAGCTTAGGCGGGATCCGGGATAACTTC. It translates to CASSLGGIRDNF.

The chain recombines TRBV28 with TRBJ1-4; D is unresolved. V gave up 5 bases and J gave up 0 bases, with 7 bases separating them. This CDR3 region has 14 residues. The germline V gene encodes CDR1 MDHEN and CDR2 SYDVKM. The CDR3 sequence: CASSHQPTNEKLFF. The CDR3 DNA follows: TGTGCCAGCAGTCATCAGCCAACTAATGAAAAACTGTTTTTT.

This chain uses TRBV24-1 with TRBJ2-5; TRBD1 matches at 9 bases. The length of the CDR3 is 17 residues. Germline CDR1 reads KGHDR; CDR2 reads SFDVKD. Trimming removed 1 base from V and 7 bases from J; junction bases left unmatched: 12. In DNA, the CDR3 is TGTGCCACCAGTGATTTAAATGCCGGGACAGGGCTGGGGACCCAGTACTTC. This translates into CATSDLNAGTGLGTQYF.

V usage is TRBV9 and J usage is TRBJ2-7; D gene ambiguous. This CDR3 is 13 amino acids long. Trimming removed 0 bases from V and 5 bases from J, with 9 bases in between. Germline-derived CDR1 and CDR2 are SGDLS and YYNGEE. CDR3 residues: CASSVGRKDEQYF. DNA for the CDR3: TGTGCCAGCAGCGTAGGGCGGAAGGACGAGCAGTACTTC.

The CDR3 loop is CATSGGTGNQPQHF. CDR3 sequence (DNA): TGTGCCACCAGTGGCGGGACAGGGAATCAGCCCCAGCATTTT. The chain employs TRBV24-1 and TRBJ1-5; 9 positions match TRBD1. The germline V gene has CDR1 KGHDR and CDR2 SFDVKD. This CDR3 spans 14 amino acids. Losses at the gene ends were 5 bases for V and 4 bases for J; bases not matched to a gene: 2.

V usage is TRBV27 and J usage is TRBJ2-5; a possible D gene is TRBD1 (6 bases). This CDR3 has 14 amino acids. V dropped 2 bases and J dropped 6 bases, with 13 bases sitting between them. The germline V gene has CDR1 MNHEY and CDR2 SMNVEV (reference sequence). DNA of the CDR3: TGTGCCAGCAGTTTAATAGGGGGAGAGAAGACCCAGTACTTC. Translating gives CASSLIGGEKTQYF.